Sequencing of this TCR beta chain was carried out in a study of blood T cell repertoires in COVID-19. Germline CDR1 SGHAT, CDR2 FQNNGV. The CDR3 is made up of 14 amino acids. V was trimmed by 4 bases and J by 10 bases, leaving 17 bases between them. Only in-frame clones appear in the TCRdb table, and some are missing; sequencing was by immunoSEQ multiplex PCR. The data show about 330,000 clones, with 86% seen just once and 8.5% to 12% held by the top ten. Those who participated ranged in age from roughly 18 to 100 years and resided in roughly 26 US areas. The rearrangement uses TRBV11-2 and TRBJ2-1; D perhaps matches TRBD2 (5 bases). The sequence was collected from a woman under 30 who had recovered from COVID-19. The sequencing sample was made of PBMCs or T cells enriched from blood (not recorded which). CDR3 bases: TGTGCCAGCAGCTCAACCCGGGGTAGATTCGAGCAGTTCTTC. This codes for CASSSTRGRFEQFF.